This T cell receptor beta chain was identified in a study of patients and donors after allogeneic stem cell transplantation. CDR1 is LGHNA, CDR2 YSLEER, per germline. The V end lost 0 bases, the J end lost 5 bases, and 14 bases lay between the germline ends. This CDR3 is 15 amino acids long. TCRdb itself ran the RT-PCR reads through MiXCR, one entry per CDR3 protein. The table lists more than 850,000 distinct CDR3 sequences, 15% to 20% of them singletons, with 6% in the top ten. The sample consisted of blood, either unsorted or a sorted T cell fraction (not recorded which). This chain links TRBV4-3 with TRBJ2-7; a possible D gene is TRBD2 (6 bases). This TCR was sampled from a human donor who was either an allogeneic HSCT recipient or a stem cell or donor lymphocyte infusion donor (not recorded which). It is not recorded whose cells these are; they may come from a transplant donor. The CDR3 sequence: CASSQDWTGVHEQYF. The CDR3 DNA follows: TGCGCCAGCAGCCAAGATTGGACGGGGGTACACGAGCAGTACTTC.